The present TCR beta chain was sequenced within a study of blood T cell repertoires in COVID-19. Overall study: Samples taken during acute and convalescent COVID-19 were collected in the United States, Italy and Spain. T cells, B-cell-depleted T cells, or PBMCs provided the cDNA or gDNA that served as material.

The length of the CDR3 is 14 residues. The V and J ends lost 0 bases and 2 bases respectively, with 9 bases between them. Germline CDR1 reads SGDLS; CDR2 reads YYNGEE. In the study's own analysis: Amplified reference gene primers provided the basis for estimating nucleated cell counts. Generated by immunoSEQ multiplex PCR, the TCRdb table keeps only in-frame clones and is missing some. The V and J calls and the clone size are those of that table, but D and trimming were determined from the DNA. Among around 200,000 clones, around 82% were seen once, and the ten largest hold about 4.5%. The TCR comes from a man in his fifties with active or convalescent COVID-19. Sequences were obtained from peripheral blood. The chain employs TRBV9 and TRBJ2-7, with a weak D call TRBD1 (5 bases). The CDR3 sequence is CASSVEPGTYEQYF. CDR3 coding DNA: TGTGCCAGCAGCGTAGAACCAGGGACCTACGAGCAGTACTTC.